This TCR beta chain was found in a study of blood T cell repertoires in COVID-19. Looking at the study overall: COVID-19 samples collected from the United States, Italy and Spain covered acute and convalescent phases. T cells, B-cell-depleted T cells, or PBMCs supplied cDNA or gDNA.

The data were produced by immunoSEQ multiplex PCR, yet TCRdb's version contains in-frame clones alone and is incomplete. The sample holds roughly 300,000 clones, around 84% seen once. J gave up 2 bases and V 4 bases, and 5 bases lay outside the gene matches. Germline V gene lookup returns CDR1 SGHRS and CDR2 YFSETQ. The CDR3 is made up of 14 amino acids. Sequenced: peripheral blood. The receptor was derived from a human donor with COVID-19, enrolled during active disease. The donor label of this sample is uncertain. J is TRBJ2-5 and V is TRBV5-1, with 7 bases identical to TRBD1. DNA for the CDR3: TGCGCCAGCAGCCCCGGGACAGCTCAAGAGACCCAGTACTTC. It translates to CASSPGTAQETQYF.